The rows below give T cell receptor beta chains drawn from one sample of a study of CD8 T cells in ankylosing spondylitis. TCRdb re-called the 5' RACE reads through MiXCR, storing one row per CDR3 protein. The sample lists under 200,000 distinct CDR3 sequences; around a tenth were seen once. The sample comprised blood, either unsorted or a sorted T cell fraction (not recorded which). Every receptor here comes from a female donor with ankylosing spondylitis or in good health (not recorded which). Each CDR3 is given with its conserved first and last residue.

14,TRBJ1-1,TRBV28,CASSPRALNTEAFF
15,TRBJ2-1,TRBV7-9,CASSLGKPLGNEQFF
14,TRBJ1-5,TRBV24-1,CATSGPGSYQPQHF
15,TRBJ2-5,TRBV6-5,CASSLAGGPGETQYF
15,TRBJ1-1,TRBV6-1,CASSPSQGIDTEAFF
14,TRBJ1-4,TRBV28,CASSLVGEEEKLFF
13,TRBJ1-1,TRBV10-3,CAISEDSNTEAFF
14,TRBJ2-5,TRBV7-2,CASSFWGGGETQYF
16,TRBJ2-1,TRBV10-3,CAISESVDGTYNEQFF
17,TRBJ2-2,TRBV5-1,CASSPGTSGRDTGELFF
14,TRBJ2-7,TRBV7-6,CASSFRDRGYEQYF
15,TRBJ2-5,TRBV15,CATSRARGRTETQYF
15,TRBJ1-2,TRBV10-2,CASSERGRSDYGYTF
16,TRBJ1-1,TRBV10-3,CAIGGGQGIGSTEAFF
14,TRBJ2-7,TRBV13,CASSSRLPPYEQYF
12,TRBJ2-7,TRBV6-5,CASSAGAYEQYF
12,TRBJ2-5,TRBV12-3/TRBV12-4,CARSSGEETQYF
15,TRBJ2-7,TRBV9,CASSVGQEIRYEQYF
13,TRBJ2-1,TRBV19,CASSIGGYNEQFF
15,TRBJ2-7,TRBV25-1,CAGRTEPDRPDEQYF
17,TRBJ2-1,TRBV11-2,CASSPTHRGQGYNEQFF
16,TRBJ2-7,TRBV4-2,CASSQDLQGRSYEQYF
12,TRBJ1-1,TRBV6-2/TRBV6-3,CASSYSPAEAFF
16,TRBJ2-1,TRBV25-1,CASSAEYGLVVHEQFF
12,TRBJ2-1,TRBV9,CASSGDAFEQFF
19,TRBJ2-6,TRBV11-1,CASSLARQVLPSGANVLTF
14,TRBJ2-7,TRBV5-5,CASSLVRGSSEQYF
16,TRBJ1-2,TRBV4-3,CASSQEGEDTFYGYTF